This TCR beta chain derives from a study of blood T cell repertoires in COVID-19. Study-level information: Donors in the United States, Italy and Spain gave samples during acute or convalescent COVID-19. PBMCs, B-cell-depleted T cells, or T cells provided the cDNA or gDNA that made up the material.

V was pared by 5 bases and J by 2 bases, with 12 bases between. CDR1 and CDR2 (germline): SGHVS, FQNEAQ. This CDR3 is 14 amino acids long. This table comes from immunoSEQ multiplex PCR, and its TCRdb copy is limited to in-frame clones, with some not included. The profile shows about 120,000 clones, 85% of them singletons. V is TRBV7-8 and J is TRBJ1-2; unclear D gene. Sequences were obtained from peripheral blood. The TCR originated in a woman at least 80 years old with acute or convalescent COVID-19. CDR3 protein: CASSPKRQNYGYTF. The CDR3 nucleotides read TGTGCCAGCAGCCCTAAGCGGCAGAACTATGGCTACACCTTC.